This T cell receptor beta chain was sequenced for a study of CD8+ T cells in alopecia areata (dated by TCRdb to 2017 to 2018). Broadly, across the study: The treated patients took part in an open-label pilot trial in which moderate-to-severe alopecia areata was treated with oral tofacitinib at 5 to 10 mg twice daily. Patients received tofacitinib for 6 to 18 months and were then followed off drug for 6 months to check for delayed response and recurrence. In both human patients and the C3H/HeJ mouse model, the study applied high-throughput TCRbeta sequencing to look at T cell clonal expansion in alopecia areata. In humans, TCRbeta sequencing was performed on scalp tissue and on sorted CD4+ and CD8+ peripheral blood T cells from healthy controls and from patients with patchy or totalis/universalis alopecia areata. Biopsies were taken from tofacitinib-treated patients at baseline and again at 4 and 24 weeks into treatment, and several of those patients also had a later scalp biopsy. Clonality in the scalp was compared among normal scalp (n=4), patchy alopecia areata scalp (n=8), and alopecia totalis/universalis scalp (n=8). RNA was extracted with the PAXgene miRNA kit for fixed scalp, the miRNeasy kit for PBMCs, and the RNeasy kit for mouse skin. TCRbeta CDR3 regions were amplified by immunoSEQ multiplex PCR with 35 Vbeta forward and 13 Jbeta reverse primers.

V lost 4 bases and J lost 0 bases, and the count of bases not matched to a germline gene is 9. Taken from the germline V gene, the CDR1 and CDR2 loops are SQVTM and ANQGSEA. From the cysteine up to the phenylalanine, the CDR3 has a length of 16 residues. Solely the CDR3 DNA is kept, with 48 bases framed from the first base. Libraries were constructed by the immunoSEQ multiplex PCR assay. RNA was extracted from all samples and reverse transcribed into cDNA as template for TCR sequencing. SuperScript III was used for first-strand cDNA synthesis, primed with a 2:1 mix of oligo-dT and random hexamers. A synthetic immune receptor repertoire was used to measure amplification bias, and any remaining bias was corrected computationally. Per the source publication's procedure: Raw reads were preprocessed to remove errors, and CDR3 was defined according to IMGT conventions as the region from the conserved cysteine to phenylalanine. Clonality was calculated as 1 minus Shannon entropy normalized by log2 of the number of productive unique TCRs. Whether scalp clones were CD4 or CD8 was inferred by matching scalp TCRbeta sequences against CD4 and CD8 repertoires sorted from blood. TCRdb mirrors the immuneACCESS table, restricted to in-frame sequences. Some clones are absent from its copies; in checked studies, under half trace to an unresolved V gene, and the reason for the others is unknown. V, J and clone size derive from that table, while D and trimming were established from the DNA sequence. This sample has 140,000 to 150,000 clones in its table, and more than 40% of those were observed once. The leading ten clones occupy approximately 7% of the sample.

Lesional scalp punch biopsies and peripheral blood were collected from alopecia areata patients. PBMCs were isolated by density centrifugation and stained for CD3, CD4 and CD8, and CD4+ and CD8+ T cells were sorted on a FACSAria. This clone occurred a few times. Its antigen remains undetermined. No much larger clone is present one base from it, and per-base qualities are unavailable. Summary of the overall study and its limitations: Compared with normal scalp, lesional scalp had higher clonality and more expanded CD8+ clones, particularly in alopecia totalis/universalis, a pattern that suggests antigenic drive. TCR sequences shared between patients were less clear than in mice, possibly partly because of HLA diversity in the patient population. Scalp TCR repertoire analysis is complicated because resident alphabeta T cells in normal human skin are also sequenced, whereas mouse skin is dominated by gammadelta T cells.

The sequenced material came from CD4+ T cells sorted from blood. This clonotype was sampled from a human donor with alopecia areata. Recombination joined TRBV29-1 with TRBJ2-4, with 7 junctional bases fitting TRBD2. The bases read TGCAGCGTTGCGATTTCTAGCGGTATAGCCAAAAACATTCAGTACTTC. Translated, it gives CSVAISSGIAKNIQYF.